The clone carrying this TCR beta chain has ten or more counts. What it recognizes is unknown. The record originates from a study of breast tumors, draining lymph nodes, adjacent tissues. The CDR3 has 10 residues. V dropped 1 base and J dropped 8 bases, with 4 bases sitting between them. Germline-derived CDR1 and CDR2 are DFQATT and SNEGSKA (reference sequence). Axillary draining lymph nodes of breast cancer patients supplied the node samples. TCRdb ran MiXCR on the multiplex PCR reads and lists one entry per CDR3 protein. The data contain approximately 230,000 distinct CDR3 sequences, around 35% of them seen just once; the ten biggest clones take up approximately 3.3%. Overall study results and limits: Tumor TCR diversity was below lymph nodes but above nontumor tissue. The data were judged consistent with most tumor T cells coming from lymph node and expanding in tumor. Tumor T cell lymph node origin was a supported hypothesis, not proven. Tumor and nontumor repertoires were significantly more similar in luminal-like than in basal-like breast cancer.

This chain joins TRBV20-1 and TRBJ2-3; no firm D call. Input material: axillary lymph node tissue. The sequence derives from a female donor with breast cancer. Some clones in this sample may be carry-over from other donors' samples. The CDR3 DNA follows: TGCAGTGCTAGAGGGGGTACGCAGTATTTT. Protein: CSARGGTQYF.